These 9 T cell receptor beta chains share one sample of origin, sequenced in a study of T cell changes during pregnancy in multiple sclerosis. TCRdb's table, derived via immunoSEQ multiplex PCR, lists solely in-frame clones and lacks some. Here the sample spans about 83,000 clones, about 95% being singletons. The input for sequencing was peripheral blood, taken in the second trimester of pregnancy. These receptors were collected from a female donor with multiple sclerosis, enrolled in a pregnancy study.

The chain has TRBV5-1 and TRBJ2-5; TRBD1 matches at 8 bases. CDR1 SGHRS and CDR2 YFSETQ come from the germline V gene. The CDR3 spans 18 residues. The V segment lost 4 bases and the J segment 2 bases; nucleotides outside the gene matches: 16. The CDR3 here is CASSRLGTGAYTQETQYF. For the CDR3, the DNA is TGCGCCAGCAGCCGGTTAGGGACAGGCGCTTATACACAAGAGACCCAGTACTTC.

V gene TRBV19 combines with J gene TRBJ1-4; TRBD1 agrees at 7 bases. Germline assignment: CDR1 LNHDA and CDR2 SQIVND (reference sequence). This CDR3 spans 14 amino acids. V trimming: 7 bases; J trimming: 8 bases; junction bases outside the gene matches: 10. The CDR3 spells CASNTRGRMEKLFF. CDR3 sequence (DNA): TGTGCCAGTAACACGAGGGGGCGCATGGAAAAACTGTTTTTT.

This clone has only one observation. The CDR3 protein is CSVESQEDGQYF. DNA of the CDR3: TGCAGCGTTGAGAGCCAGGAAGACGGGCAGTACTTC. The chain has TRBV29-1 and TRBJ2-7; no clear D gene. The CDR3 spans 12 residues. V dropped 3 bases and J dropped 9 bases, with 15 bases sitting between them. Germline V CDR1 and CDR2: SQVTM, ANQGSEA.

CDR3 sequence reads: CAWSVGAHYEQYF. The DNA of the CDR3 is TGTGCCTGGAGTGTAGGGGCCCACTACGAGCAGTACTTC. The chain carries TRBV30 and TRBJ2-7; tentative D call: TRBD1 (5 bases). V lost 0 bases and J 3 bases, leaving 9 bases between the germline ends. The CDR3 extends over 13 amino acids. Germline V gene lookup returns CDR1 GTSNPN and CDR2 SVGIG (reference sequence). The full variable domain, with the rest looked up from reference TRBV30 and TRBJ2-7, is SQTIHQWPATLVQPVGSPLSLECTVEGTSNPNLYWYRQAAGRGLQLLFYSVGIGQISSEVPQNLSASRPQDRQFILSSKKLLLSDSGFYLCAWSVGAHYEQYFGPGTRLTVT.

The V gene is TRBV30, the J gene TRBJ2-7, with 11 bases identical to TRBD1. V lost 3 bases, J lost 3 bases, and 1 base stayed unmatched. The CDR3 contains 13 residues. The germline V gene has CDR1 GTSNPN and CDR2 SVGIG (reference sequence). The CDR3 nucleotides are TGTGCCTGGAGGGACAGGGGGCGCTACGAGCAGTACTTC. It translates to CAWRDRGRYEQYF.

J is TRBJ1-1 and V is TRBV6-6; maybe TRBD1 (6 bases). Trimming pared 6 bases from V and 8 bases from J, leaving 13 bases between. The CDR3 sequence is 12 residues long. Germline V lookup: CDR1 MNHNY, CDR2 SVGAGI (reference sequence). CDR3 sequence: CASRPTGQEAFF. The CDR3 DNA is TGTGCCAGCAGGCCTACAGGGCAGGAAGCTTTCTTT.

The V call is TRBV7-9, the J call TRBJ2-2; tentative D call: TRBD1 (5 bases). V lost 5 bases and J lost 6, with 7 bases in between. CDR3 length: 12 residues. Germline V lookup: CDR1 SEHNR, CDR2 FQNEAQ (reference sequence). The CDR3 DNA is TGTGCCAGCAGCCAGGGCTCCGGGGAGCTGTTTTTT. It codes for CASSQGSGELFF.

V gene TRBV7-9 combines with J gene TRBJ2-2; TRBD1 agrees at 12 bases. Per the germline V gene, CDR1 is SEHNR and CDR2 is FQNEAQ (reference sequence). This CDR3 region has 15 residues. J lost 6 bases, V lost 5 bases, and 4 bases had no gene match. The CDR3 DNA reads TGTGCCAGCAGCACTGGGACAGGGGGCCCCGGGGAGCTGTTTTTT. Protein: CASSTGTGGPGELFF.

DNA of the CDR3: TGCAGCGCTGCAGCTGGCGGTCCCTACGAGCAGTACTTC. Its translation: CSAAAGGPYEQYF. V and J are TRBV29-1 and TRBJ2-7, with unresolved D. Per the germline V gene, CDR1 is SQVTM and CDR2 is ANQGSEA. The CDR3 is 13 amino acids. V lost 7 bases to trimming and J lost 2 bases, with 15 bases between them.